The clone carrying this TCR beta chain was found once. Sequenced by immunoSEQ multiplex PCR; TCRdb stores in-frame clones only, minus some. The sample lists roughly 710,000 clones, approximately 85% occurring once. This sample was taken from a study of shared T cell receptors in the human thymus. The CDR3 sequence is 12 residues long. Germline loops: CDR1 MNHNY, CDR2 SVGAGI (reference sequence). V lost 3 bases and J 7 bases, leaving 6 bases between the germline ends. These data were likewise used in another study, on human thymus T cells. That paper adds: Surgeons resected thymus tissue during corrective heart surgery. Repertoires from thymus and blood appeared to show biased V and J gene usage.

This receptor was obtained from a girl under two years old with a congenital heart defect. V usage is TRBV6-6 and J usage is TRBJ1-4; D is undetermined. Source material: thymocytes. In DNA, the CDR3 is TGTGCCAGCAGTTATAACGGTGAAAAACTGTTTTTT. Its translation is CASSYNGEKLFF.